One and the same sample provided the 24 T cell receptor beta chains below, sequenced in a study of cytotoxic CD8 clonotypes in ibrutinib-treated CLL. The protocol was immunoSEQ multiplex PCR, while the TCRdb copy is restricted to in-frame clones and leaves out a portion. The data show approximately 130,000 clones, with 80% to 90% seen just once and 3.3% held by the top ten. The sample consisted of PBMCs, taken after 24 months of ibrutinib treatment. These receptors originate from a human donor with chronic lymphocytic leukemia.

The chain uses TRBV15 and TRBJ2-7, with 8 bases lining up with TRBD1. Germline loops: CDR1 LNHNV, CDR2 YYDKDF (reference sequence). CDR3 length: 14 amino acids. V was clipped by 8 bases and J by 3 bases; unmatched bases: 9. The CDR3 DNA follows: TGTGCCACCGGCAACTTCGACAGGGGCTACGAGCAGTACTTC. Its protein product is CATGNFDRGYEQYF. Drawing the rest from reference TRBV15 and TRBJ2-7, the complete variable domain is DAMVIQNPRYQVTQFGKPVTLSCSQTLNHNVMYWYQQKSSQAPKLLFHYYDKDFNNEADTPDNFQSRRPNTSFCFLDIRSPGLGDTAMYLCATGNFDRGYEQYFGPGTRLTVT.

V usage is TRBV5-7 and J usage is TRBJ2-1, with D hard to call. TRBV5-7 is an open reading frame whose function is uncertain. The CDR3 covers 13 residues. V lost 1 base and J 7 bases, leaving 9 bases between the germline ends. The CDR3 nucleotides are TGTGCCAGCAGCTTGAGGCCGGTTAATGAGCAGTTCTTC. This gives the protein CASSLRPVNEQFF.

This clone was observed once. The chain employs TRBV15 and TRBJ1-4; D is ambiguous. This CDR3 has 12 amino acids. Germline-derived CDR1 and CDR2 are LNHNV and YYDKDF (reference sequence). With 6 bases removed from V and 7 bases from J, the gap between germline ends came to 9 bases. The CDR3 DNA follows: TGTGCCACCAGTTTCGGAGTTGAAAAACTGTTTTTT. Amino acids: CATSFGVEKLFF.

V usage is TRBV12-5 and J usage is TRBJ2-3, with a weak D call TRBD1 (5 bases). V lost 8 bases to trimming and J lost 3 bases, with 12 bases between them. The CDR3 consists of 13 residues. The germline CDR1 and CDR2 sequences are LGHNT and FRNRAP. The chain's CDR3 is CASQGGSTDTQYF. DNA of the CDR3: TGTGCTAGTCAGGGTGGGTCAACAGATACGCAGTATTTT. The full variable domain, completed using reference TRBV12-5 and TRBJ2-3, is DARVTQTPRHKVTEMGQEVTMRCQPILGHNTVFWYRQTMMQGLELLAYFRNRAPLDDSGMPKDRFSAEMPDATLATLKIQPSEPRDSAVYFCASQGGSTDTQYFGPGTRLTVL.

CDR3 nucleotide sequence: TGTGCCACCAGCAGAGGGGGGACTGGACAGACCTATGGCTACACCTTC. This encodes CATSRGGTGQTYGYTF. The chain uses TRBV15 and TRBJ1-2, with D possibly matching TRBD1 (6 bases). The germline V and J ends were trimmed by 1 base and 4 bases, with 16 bases remaining between them. Germline V CDR1 and CDR2: LNHNV, YYDKDF (reference sequence). The CDR3 contains 16 residues.

The J gene is TRBJ2-7, the V gene TRBV6-1, with no clear D. V was shortened by 2 bases and J by 7 bases, with 9 bases between the two germline ends. Germline loops: CDR1 MNHNS, CDR2 SASEGT. The CDR3 covers 12 residues. As DNA, the CDR3 is TGTGCCAGCAGTGAAATGGGTCTGGAGCAGTACTTC. Encoded protein: CASSEMGLEQYF.

A note on this clone: An end of the junction does not agree with germline; a read error may underlie this. The rearrangement links TRBV7-3 to TRBJ1-5; TRBD1 is a possible D gene (5 bases). Per the germline V gene, CDR1 is SGHTA and CDR2 is FQGTGA. The CDR3 sequence is 9 residues long. The CDR3 loop reads CASGAFIGF. The CDR3 DNA is TGTGCCAGCGGGGCTTTTATCGGTTTT.

This clone appeared a few times. The genes are TRBV30 and TRBJ2-7; D is uncertain. There are 11 residues in the CDR3. CDR1 is GTSNPN, CDR2 SVGIG, per germline (reference sequence). V was pared by 4 bases and J by 4 bases, with 8 bases between. Here the CDR3 reads CAWTEGYEQYF. For the CDR3, the DNA is TGTGCCTGGACGGAAGGATACGAGCAGTACTTC.

The chain uses TRBV5-1 and TRBJ2-3; 12 bases are a match to TRBD2. From germline, CDR1 is SGHRS and CDR2 YFSETQ. The CDR3 is made up of 14 amino acids. J lost 15 bases, V lost 0 bases, and 8 bases had no gene match. This CDR3 is CASSLESSGGAFYF. In nucleotides, the CDR3 is TGCGCCAGCAGCTTGGAATCTAGCGGGGGGGCCTTTTATTTT.

V is TRBV29-1 and J is TRBJ1-3; TRBD1 matches at 10 bases. The CDR3 totals 15 residues. Germline assignment: CDR1 SQVTM and CDR2 ANQGSEA. With V trimmed by 1 base and J by 4 bases, 4 bases remained unmatched. The CDR3 spells CSVEGDRGRGNTIYF. The CDR3 DNA sequence: TGCAGCGTTGAAGGGGACAGGGGAAGGGGAAACACCATATATTTT.

The gene calls are TRBV12-5 and TRBJ2-7, with 10 bases that match TRBD1. With V trimmed by 6 bases and J by 2 bases, 4 bases remained unmatched. The CDR3 has 14 residues. CDR1 and CDR2 from the germline V gene are LGHNT and FRNRAP. The CDR3, as DNA: TGTGCTAGTGGACCTGGGACAGGGGCCTACGAGCAGTACTTC. Its protein product is CASGPGTGAYEQYF.

The chain is built from TRBV15 and TRBJ1-1, with 7 bases fitting TRBD1. Per the germline V gene, CDR1 is LNHNV and CDR2 is YYDKDF (reference sequence). V shed 3 bases and J 0 bases; nucleotides not matched to a gene: 4. The CDR3 extends over 15 amino acids. The DNA of the CDR3 is TGTGCCACCAGCAGCTGGGGACAGTTGAACACTGAAGCTTTCTTT. This codes for CATSSWGQLNTEAFF.

The genes are TRBV19 and TRBJ1-2; D not resolved. The V gene lost 5 bases and the J gene lost 4 bases, with 11 bases spanning the gap. Per germline, CDR1 LNHDA and CDR2 SQIVND (reference sequence). CDR3 length: 13 residues. The CDR3 DNA is TGTGCCAGTAGTGAGCCTATCCCCTATGGCTACACCTTC. It translates to CASSEPIPYGYTF.

This clone qualifies as medium-sized (0.01 to 0.1%). The genes are TRBV7-9 and TRBJ2-2; D is uncertain. The ends were cut back, 4 bases at V and 4 bases at J, with 7 bases in the middle. The germline gives CDR1 SEHNR, CDR2 FQNEAQ (reference sequence). This CDR3 has 13 amino acids. The CDR3 region has the DNA TGTGCCAGCAGCTATGAAATCACCGGGGAGCTGTTTTTT. Residues: CASSYEITGELFF. Supplemented by reference TRBV7-9 and TRBJ2-2, the full variable domain reads DTGVSQNPRHKITKRGQNVTFRCDPISEHNRLYWYRQTLGQGPEFLTYFQNEAQLEKSRLLSDRFSAERPKGSFSTLEIQRTEQGDSAMYLCASSYEITGELFFGEGSRLTVL.

This chain links TRBV5-1 with TRBJ2-1; tentatively, D is TRBD1 (6 bases). The V and J ends lost 4 bases and 4 bases respectively, with 12 bases between them. Germline CDR1 reads SGHRS; CDR2 reads YFSETQ. The CDR3 length is 14 residues. The CDR3 region is CASSQGQEYNEQFF. CDR3 bases: TGCGCCAGCAGCCAGGGGCAGGAGTACAATGAGCAGTTCTTC.

CDR3 sequence reads: CASSLEDYGYTF. The CDR3 nucleotides are TGCGCCAGCAGCTTGGAGGACTATGGCTACACCTTC. This chain links TRBV5-1 with TRBJ1-2; D ambiguous. With 0 bases removed from V and 3 bases from J, the gap between germline ends came to 3 bases. The CDR3 totals 12 residues. Per the germline V gene, CDR1 is SGHRS and CDR2 is YFSETQ.

This chain connects TRBV7-2 to TRBJ2-5; 11 bases map to TRBD2. This CDR3 contains 14 residues. Germline CDR1 is SGHTA and CDR2 is FQGNSA. The trim removed 5 bases at V and 3 bases at J, leaving 2 bases unmatched. The CDR3 region is CASSRGLAEETQYF. Written as DNA, the CDR3 is TGTGCCAGCAGCCGGGGACTAGCGGAAGAGACCCAGTACTTC.

The chain links TRBV29-1 to TRBJ1-2; 11 bases map to TRBD1. V lost 4 bases to trimming and J lost 2 bases; unmatched junction nucleotides: 0. The CDR3 is 13 residues long. The germline CDR1 and CDR2 sequences are SQVTM and ANQGSEA. The CDR3 here is CSVGTGGNYGYTF. As DNA, the CDR3 is TGCAGCGTTGGGACAGGGGGCAACTATGGCTACACCTTC.

The chain carries TRBV6-1 and TRBJ2-5, with 9 positions matching TRBD1. Trimming removed 2 bases from V and 5 bases from J; junction bases left unmatched: 9. Germline values: CDR1 MNHNS, CDR2 SASEGT. The length of the CDR3 is 16 residues. The CDR3 loop is CASSEPGQGTRETQYF. In DNA, the CDR3 is TGTGCCAGCAGTGAACCGGGACAGGGCACCAGGGAGACCCAGTACTTC.

The rearrangement links TRBV29-1 to TRBJ1-3; no clear D. Germline values: CDR1 SQVTM, CDR2 ANQGSEA. Between the trimmed V and J ends, which lost 7 bases and 0 bases, there was a span of 4 bases. CDR3 length: 11 amino acids. CDR3 region: CSAYSGNTIYF. DNA of the CDR3: TGCAGCGCTTACTCTGGAAACACCATATATTTT.

The chain employs TRBV29-1 and TRBJ2-7; D is unclear. The CDR3 contains 12 residues. Per the germline V gene, CDR1 is SQVTM and CDR2 is ANQGSEA. Trimming took 1 base from V and 5 from J, leaving 9 bases between them. The CDR3, as DNA: TGCAGCGTTGAAGTAAACCTCAACGAGCAGTACTTC. It specifies CSVEVNLNEQYF.

This clone came up a few times. The J gene is TRBJ2-7, the V gene TRBV2, with D possibly being TRBD1 or TRBD2 (5 bases each). The CDR3 spans 13 residues. Trimming cost V 10 bases and J 3 bases, with 16 bases left between them. Germline assignment: CDR1 SNHLY and CDR2 FYNNEI. CDR3 DNA: TGTGCCACCGGGGTGGCAGGGATCTACGAGCAGTACTTC. Amino acid sequence: CATGVAGIYEQYF.

This chain joins TRBV18 and TRBJ1-1, with D unclear. V gave up 8 bases and J gave up 3 bases, with 16 bases separating them. Germline CDR1 reads KGHSH; CDR2 reads LQKENI. CDR3 length: 14 residues. The CDR3 spells CASRSGGLYTEAFF. For the CDR3, the DNA is TGTGCCAGCCGTAGCGGAGGGTTGTACACTGAAGCTTTCTTT.

CDR3 amino acids: CASGSSYNEQFF. CDR3 bases: TGTGCCAGCGGGAGCTCCTACAATGAGCAGTTCTTC. The V gene is TRBV6-6, the J gene TRBJ2-1; D is perhaps TRBD2 (5 bases). Looked up from germline, CDR1 is MNHNY and CDR2 is SVGAGI (reference sequence). This CDR3 has 12 residues. The V end was cut by 8 bases, the J end by 0 bases, with 5 bases between.